This T cell receptor beta chain was captured by sequencing in a study of shared clonotypes between healthy human individuals (TCRdb year 2020). Background for the entire study: A few men and a couple of women, aged 18 to 49 years, made up the cohort. Per donor, three plates each were used for CD4 naive and CD4 memory, two for CD8 naive, and one for CD8 memory. To estimate repertoire size and how much clonotypes are shared between individuals, the study performed deep sequencing of blood TCR repertoires from five healthy adults. Different laboratories and diverse techniques were used to prepare libraries and sequence TCR repertoires, to increase sequencing depth and limit assay-specific biases. Each donor's leukapheresis produced roughly between roughly 0.9 and 9 billion PBMCs.

To note about this clone: Its cognate antigen has yet to be identified. No quality values exist for individual bases; no much larger clone is one base distant.

The donors were healthy, HIV-negative adults who had no recently reported acute infections or vaccinations. All donors were Caucasian adults living in Nashville, Tennessee, USA. CD4+ T cells were enriched by magnetic negative selection; naive cells were then positively selected on CD45RA, and the negative fraction formed the memory subset. Blood was collected by leukapheresis, and PBMCs were isolated by Ficoll-Histopaque density gradient centrifugation and then cryopreserved in liquid nitrogen vapor phase. Purity and quantity of every magnetically sorted T cell population were checked by analytical flow cytometry. Each sorted fraction had its genomic DNA isolated and then quantified by UV absorbance on a Nanodrop 2000c. What the study reported, not specific to this receptor: Even with the large sequencing depth, rarefaction of the sorted-subset datasets indicated that sequencing was incomplete. Across a handful of donors, about 4.5% of naive CD4, roughly 3.4% of naive CD8, about 2.3% of memory CD4, and 0.4% of memory CD8 clonotypes were shared. Pairwise subsampling led to the expectation that sequencing depth would affect the degree of clonotype sharing among donors. Because the study included only a small number of donors, the genetic and exposure-history diversity represented was limited. Sampling was restricted to blood, and TCR repertoires in tissue are likely to differ from TCR repertoires in blood. Naive subsets generally had larger estimated clonotype richness than memory subsets. Compared with non-shared clonotypes, clonotypes shared by all four sorted-subset donors had higher generation probabilities.

From the cysteine through the phenylalanine, the CDR3 covers 16 amino acids. The read is trimmed to its CDR3 DNA, 48 bases read in frame from base 1. For CDR1 and CDR2, the germline V gene lists LGHNA and YNFKEQ. The V end gives up 4 bases and the J end 0 bases, leaving 5 bases in the junction not matched to a gene. TCR CDR3 regions were amplified from genomic DNA by multiplex PCR using the deep immunoSEQ assay. For each cell subset, the extracted genomic DNA was distributed evenly across all wells of several immunoSEQ 96-well plates, and each plate served as one replicate. For sorted subsets, around 0.2 ug of genomic DNA, equivalent to some 33,000 T cell genomes, went into each replicate PCR. Purified libraries were measured with a Qubit 3.0 fluorometer, size-checked on a Bioanalyzer 2100, and measured again with the KAPA Library Quantification kit. Each immunoSEQ 96-well plate was sequenced on its own single-read 150-cycle Illumina NextSeq 550 flow cell. Concerning the study's data processing: The immunoSEQ output contained only junctional sequences without quality scores, so filtering could not match that applied to full-length reads. To assign V/J genes and CDR3, sequences were annotated against IMGT germline references using PyIR, a Python wrapper for IgBLAST v1.9. Reads were filtered out if the reads had weak V/J assignments (E-value above 1e-6), no CDR3, stop codons, out-of-frame junctions, or ambiguous translated residues. V3J clonotypes were defined as sequences sharing an identical inferred V gene, J gene, and CDR3 amino acid sequence. The percentage overlap between two repertoires was calculated by dividing the number of shared unique clonotypes by the size of the smaller repertoire. Richness of each repertoire was evaluated using RTK rarefaction, the Chao1 estimator, and Recon v2.1 estimates of unobserved clonotypes. Generation probabilities were computed with OLGA for all TCRbeta clonotypes obtained by the gDNA method from a few donors. The clones in this table, taken by TCRdb from immuneACCESS, are in-frame only. Not every clone is retained; where verified, under half of the shortfall comes from an unresolved V gene, and the cause of the rest is unknown. Clonal size and the V and J genes are those of that table, whereas D and trimming came from the DNA. Here the sample has almost 750,000 clones; roughly two thirds occur a single time. More than 1.5% of the sample rests with the top ten.

The sample consisted of memory CD4+ T cells sorted from blood. In light of the paper, this sample's cell subset or site label describes: CD45RA-negative fraction. This clonotype originated in a woman aged 30 to 39 in good health. The sequence links TRBV4-2 to TRBJ2-5; 10 junctional bases match TRBD2. The CDR3 reads CASSRLAGAYQETQYF. In nucleotide form, the sequence is TGTGCCAGCAGCCGCCTAGCGGGAGCTTACCAAGAGACCCAGTACTTC.